The sample holds a few counts of the clone carrying this T cell receptor beta chain. TCRdb re-derived calls from the 5' RACE reads in MiXCR, one entry per CDR3 protein. The sample carries 120,000 or so distinct CDR3 sequences, about 17% recorded once. This sample was taken from a study of T-cell memory formation after mild COVID-19. This CDR3 has 14 amino acids. Germline CDR1 and CDR2: KGHSH and LQKENI. Unmatched junction bases numbered 3, after V lost 2 bases and J lost 4 bases. The rearrangement links TRBV18 to TRBJ2-5; 8 bases fit TRBD1. The sequence came from an adult woman who had mild COVID-19 (a few samples of this study predate the infection). Cell type and time point are not known. Sequencing input: PBMCs or a T cell subset sorted from them (not recorded which). The CDR3 DNA reads TGTGCCAGCTCACCATCCGGACAGGGAGAGACCCAGTACTTC. It is translated as CASSPSGQGETQYF.